These 5 T cell receptor beta chains share one sample of origin, sequenced in a study of post-analysis software for immune sequencing data. Findings and limits, study-wide: Comparison of patients with controls showed 4 to 6 TRBV segments more frequent in patients, TRBV5-6, TRBV5-1 and TRBV20-1 among them.

Their target antigens are unknown. Prepared TCR beta cDNA libraries contained unique molecular identifiers. TCRdb re-called the PCR reads with MiXCR, one entry per CDR3 protein. Counted here are roughly 600,000 distinct CDR3 sequences, 44% occurring once; the ten biggest clones make up about 1.8%. Specimen: blood. These receptor sequences come from a girl between 10 and 17 years old with multiple sclerosis.

The genes are TRBV3-1 and TRBJ2-7; maybe TRBD2 (5 bases). The assigned J gene may be wrong: the sequence end matches TRBJ2-4 better. This CDR3 has 14 amino acids. The germline V gene has CDR1 LGHDT and CDR2 YNNKEL (reference sequence). CDR3 sequence reads: CASSPRTDKNIQYF. The CDR3, as DNA: TGTGCCAGCAGCCCGAGGACTGACAAAAACATTCAGTACTTC.

This clonotype was recorded at least ten times. The chain employs TRBV7-3 and TRBJ2-5; D call uncertain. The V end lost 4 bases, the J end lost 2 bases, and 8 bases lay between the germline ends. The CDR3 is made up of 13 amino acids. Germline V gene data show CDR1 as SGHTA and CDR2 as FQGTGA. The CDR3 sequence: CASSYNGQETQYF. The CDR3 bases are TGTGCCAGCAGCTATAACGGACAAGAGACCCAGTACTTC.

The chain has TRBV11-3 and TRBJ2-1; D gene uncertain. This CDR3 is 15 amino acids long. Germline V gene data show CDR1 as SGHNT and CDR2 as YENEEA. V gave up 5 bases and J gave up 5 bases, with 16 bases separating them. In nucleotides, the CDR3 is TGTGCCAGCAGCCCCACCCCGAGAGGTCACAATGAGCAGTTCTTC. This codes for CASSPTPRGHNEQFF.

Concerning this clonotype: A read error may account for a junction end that differs from germline. V gene TRBV7-2 combines with J gene TRBJ2-2; TRBD2 might be the D (5 bases). CDR3 length: 12 residues. CDR1 SGHTA and CDR2 FQGNSA come from the germline V gene. CDR3 loop: CAGSFETGELFF. The DNA for the CDR3 is TGTGCCGGCAGCTTTGAGACCGGGGAGTTGTTTTTT.

This clonotype was counted ten times or more. The CDR3 nucleotides read TGTGCCAGCAGTCCCCGACAGGGGGTAGATACGCAGTATTTT. Encoded protein: CASSPRQGVDTQYF. The chain links TRBV12-3 or TRBV12-4 to TRBJ2-3, with 9 bases fitting TRBD1. The CDR3 is 14 amino acids. Trimming removed 5 bases from V and 5 bases from J; junction bases left unmatched: 5.